Each of the 26 T cell receptor beta chains below was sequenced from the same sample in a study of tissue T cells after allogeneic stem cell transplantation. Method: immunoSEQ multiplex PCR; TCRdb's copy keeps in-frame clones and lacks some. The data hold 5,500 to 7,000 clones, with roughly 59% observed a single time. Material: tissue from the jejunum, obtained at autopsy. These receptors all come from a male donor aged 60 or older with lung cancer.

Remarks on this clone: At one end, the junction sequence differs from germline, possibly due to a read error. The gene calls are TRBV24-1 and TRBJ1-2, with 7 positions matching TRBD1. Looked up from germline, CDR1 is KGHDR and CDR2 is SFDVKD. The CDR3 runs 13 residues. CDR3 bases: TGTGCCACCAGTGTCGAGACAGGGAATGGCCACACCTTC. It specifies CATSVETGNGHTF.

The chain recombines TRBV5-1 with TRBJ1-4; D is undetermined. V lost 0 bases and J lost 8, with 11 bases in between. This CDR3 is built from 14 residues. Germline CDR1 reads SGHRS; CDR2 reads YFSETQ. The CDR3 bases are TGCGCCAGCAGCTTGGGGGGTGTCGGAGAAAAACTGTTTTTT. Protein sequence: CASSLGGVGEKLFF.

This clone was counted only a few times. This rearrangement joins TRBV14 to TRBJ2-5, with D perhaps matching TRBD2 (5 bases). There are 14 residues in the CDR3. The V end lost 1 base, the J end lost 5 bases, and 11 bases lay between the germline ends. The germline gives CDR1 SGHDN, CDR2 FVKESK. The CDR3 nucleotides read TGTGCCAGCAGCCAAGTCGGGAATGGGGAGACCCAGTACTTC. Residues: CASSQVGNGETQYF.

This chain links TRBV6-6 with TRBJ2-4; unclear D gene. V was trimmed by 5 bases and J by 8 bases, leaving 16 bases between them. The CDR3 contains 14 residues. Germline assignment: CDR1 MNHNY and CDR2 SVGAGI (reference sequence). The CDR3 sequence: CASSRPHHGDIQYF. DNA for the CDR3: TGTGCCAGCAGTCGACCTCACCATGGGGACATTCAGTACTTC.

This chain joins TRBV27 and TRBJ1-5; 9 nucleotides match TRBD1. The CDR3 totals 16 residues. CDR1 and CDR2 (germline): MNHEY, SMNVEV (reference sequence). Trimming took 1 base from V and 7 from J; bases not matched to a gene: 8. CDR3 in amino acids: CASSLLGTGLGQPQHF. The CDR3 bases are TGTGCCAGCAGTTTATTAGGGACAGGGTTGGGGCAGCCCCAGCATTTT.

In its sample, this clone was seen a few times. The chain employs TRBV5-5 and TRBJ1-5; D gene ambiguous. Trimming took off 1 base at V and 1 base at J, with 3 bases between the two ends. The length of the CDR3 is 13 residues. The germline CDR1 and CDR2 sequences are SGHKS and YYEKEE (reference sequence). The CDR3 DNA reads TGTGCCAGCAGCTTGTACAGCAATCAGCCCCAGCATTTT. As protein: CASSLYSNQPQHF. Combining the CDR3 with reference TRBV5-5 and TRBJ1-5 gives the whole variable domain DAGVTQSPTHLIKTRGQQVTLRCSPISGHKSVSWYQQVLGQGPQFIFQYYEKEERGRGNFPDRFSARQFPNYSSELNVNALLLGDSALYLCASSLYSNQPQHFGDGTRLSIL.

This chain links TRBV5-4 with TRBJ1-3, with D perhaps TRBD1 (6 bases). Germline loops: CDR1 SGHNT, CDR2 YYREEE (reference sequence). The CDR3 covers 15 residues. V was cut by 4 bases and J by 0 bases, with 11 bases left in between. CDR3 nucleotides: TGTGCCAGCAGCAAGGACAGCAGCTCTGGAAACACCATATATTTT. Translation: CASSKDSSSGNTIYF.

This clone is deemed medium-sized. In nucleotides, the CDR3 is TGTGCCTGGAGTGGCCCGGCGAACACTGAAGCTTTCTTT. Translation gives CAWSGPANTEAFF. V is TRBV30 and J is TRBJ1-1; the D is unclear. Trimming shortened V by 1 base and J by 1 base, and 7 bases separated the two germline ends. The CDR3 has 13 amino acids. CDR1 GTSNPN and CDR2 SVGIG come from the germline V gene (reference sequence). The whole variable domain, remainder taken from reference TRBV30 and TRBJ1-1, is SQTIHQWPATLVQPVGSPLSLECTVEGTSNPNLYWYRQAAGRGLQLLFYSVGIGQISSEVPQNLSASRPQDRQFILSSKKLLLSDSGFYLCAWSGPANTEAFFGQGTRLTVV.

The chain links TRBV6-5 to TRBJ2-7, with TRBD1 matching over 9 bases. There are 15 residues in the CDR3. V gave up 5 bases and J gave up 3 bases; unmatched junction bases: 8. CDR1 is MNHEY and CDR2 is SVGAGI in the germline V gene. The CDR3 region has the DNA TGTGCCAGCAGTACCGCTGGGACAGGGTTCTACGAGCAGTACTTC. Translated, it gives CASSTAGTGFYEQYF.

As concerns this clone: The limits of the CDR3 on the DNA are not certain, so only TCRdb's listed CDR3 is given. This sequence joins TRBV6-1 and TRBJ1-1. Germline lookup yields CDR1 MNHNS and CDR2 SASEGT. The CDR3 adds up to 14 amino acids, both ends counted. The CDR3 sequence: CASILALMGTEAFF.

V usage is TRBV29-1 and J usage is TRBJ1-1; D is possibly TRBD1 (6 bases). The V gene lost 4 bases and the J gene lost 9 bases, with 15 bases spanning the gap. The CDR3 has 12 amino acids. Germline V CDR1 and CDR2: SQVTM, ANQGSEA. The CDR3 reads CSVVDNQGKAFF. The CDR3 DNA follows: TGCAGCGTTGTAGACAATCAGGGGAAAGCTTTCTTT.

This clone was seen a handful of times. This chain joins TRBV27 and TRBJ1-6; D gene uncertain. V lost 6 bases and J lost 6, with 12 bases in between. The CDR3 runs 14 residues. CDR1 and CDR2 (germline): MNHEY, SMNVEV (reference sequence). The CDR3 here is CASSLGRFNSPLHF. CDR3 nucleotide sequence: TGTGCCAGCAGCCTCGGACGGTTTAATTCACCCCTCCACTTT.

This clone was counted only a few times. CDR3 bases: TGCAGCGTCCCGGGACCAAGGTACCAAGAGACCCAGTACTTC. It encodes CSVPGPRYQETQYF. V gene TRBV29-1 combines with J gene TRBJ2-5; D is tentatively TRBD1 or TRBD2 (5 bases each). The CDR3 contains 14 residues. The germline V gene encodes CDR1 SQVTM and CDR2 ANQGSEA. The germline V and J ends were trimmed by 6 bases and 0 bases, with 14 bases remaining between them.

This clone was observed a few times. The chain uses TRBV19 and TRBJ2-7; TRBD2 agrees at 12 bases. The V and J ends lost 5 bases and 2 bases, in that order; junction bases with no gene match: 7. The germline gives CDR1 LNHDA, CDR2 SQIVND (reference sequence). This CDR3 is 16 amino acids long. The CDR3 here is CASSDWGLAGTYEQYF. For the CDR3, the DNA is TGTGCCAGTAGTGATTGGGGACTAGCGGGTACCTACGAGCAGTACTTC.

The sample holds a few counts of this clone. The chain recombines TRBV3-1 (or the pseudogene TRBV3-2) with TRBJ2-2, with 8 bases matching TRBD1. Germline-derived CDR1 and CDR2 are LGHDT and YNNKEL (reference sequence). V was clipped by 6 bases and J by 7 bases; unmatched bases: 10. This CDR3 is 15 amino acids long. The CDR3 spells CASRQTGEVGGELFF. As DNA, the CDR3 is TGTGCCAGCAGGCAGACAGGGGAAGTCGGCGGGGAGCTGTTTTTT.

This clone was detected only a few times. Because the CDR3's place on the DNA is in doubt, the DNA is left out and the CDR3 is given as listed by TCRdb. Here the CDR3 reads CASSYPSGRGGDHTQYF. This chain connects TRBV6-2 or TRBV6-3 to TRBJ2-3; the D call of TRBD2 is as the table states it, not checked on the DNA. Counting both end residues, the CDR3 totals 17 amino acids. From germline, CDR1 is MNHEY and CDR2 SVGEGT.

The V gene is TRBV7-9, the J gene TRBJ1-6, with D possibly being TRBD1 (5 bases). V was trimmed by 0 bases and J by 8 bases, leaving 8 bases between them. Germline values: CDR1 SEHNR, CDR2 FQNEAQ (reference sequence). The CDR3 is made up of 14 amino acids. CDR3 loop: CASSLAAGHSPLHF. The CDR3 DNA is TGTGCCAGCAGCTTAGCTGCAGGGCATTCACCCCTCCACTTT.

The gene calls are TRBV28 and TRBJ2-3; TRBD2 matches 13 bases. CDR1 MDHEN and CDR2 SYDVKM come from the germline V gene. V lost 4 bases, J lost 9 bases, and 10 bases stayed unmatched. The CDR3 runs to 16 residues. The CDR3 protein is CASSSGLAGNSRTQYF. The CDR3, as DNA: TGTGCCAGCAGTTCGGGACTAGCGGGAAACTCGCGGACGCAGTATTTT.

This clone was picked up one time. V gene TRBV5-4 combines with J gene TRBJ2-5, with TRBD2 as a possible D gene (6 bases). V was pared by 4 bases and J by 5 bases, with 15 bases between. Germline V lookup: CDR1 SGHNT, CDR2 YYREEE (reference sequence). The CDR3 runs 14 residues. This CDR3 reads CASSLDAGGETQYF. The CDR3 DNA reads TGTGCCAGCAGCCTGGACGCAGGAGGGGAGACCCAGTACTTC.

J is TRBJ1-1 and V is TRBV6-5; no reliable D call. Germline V gene sequence: CDR1 MNHEY, CDR2 SVGAGI. The CDR3 is 12 residues long. V lost 6 bases and J lost 2, with 7 bases in between. CDR3 sequence (DNA): TGTGCCAGCAGGAGAAGTAACACTGAAGCTTTCTTT. Amino acid sequence: CASRRSNTEAFF.

This clone is medium-sized within its sample. The genes are TRBV19 and TRBJ2-7; 7 bases align to TRBD1. The V gene end was trimmed by 4 bases and the J gene end by 7 bases; junction bases not matched to a gene: 7. Per the germline V gene, CDR1 is LNHDA and CDR2 is SQIVND (reference sequence). The CDR3 has 13 amino acids. The CDR3 DNA follows: TGTGCCAGTAGTACAACAGGGGCCGAGGAGCAGTACTTC. It translates to CASSTTGAEEQYF.

V is TRBV2 and J is TRBJ2-3; tentatively, D is TRBD2 (5 bases). The V gene lost 6 bases and the J gene lost 4 bases, with 20 bases spanning the gap. CDR3 length: 16 residues. The V gene's germline CDR1 is SNHLY and CDR2 FYNNEI. CDR3 coding DNA: TGTGCCAGCAGCGAGGACTTTCTCTCCTCGGCAGATACGCAGTATTTT. This translates into CASSEDFLSSADTQYF.

By frequency in the sample, this clone is medium-sized. The V call is TRBV19, the J call TRBJ2-7; possible D gene TRBD1, 5 bases. This CDR3 region has 12 residues. Germline CDR1 reads LNHDA; CDR2 reads SQIVND (reference sequence). The V end lost 5 bases, the J end lost 2 bases, and 7 bases lay between the germline ends. CDR3 bases: TGTGCCAGTAGTGAACAGGCCTACGAGCAGTACTTC. It translates to CASSEQAYEQYF.

The chain has TRBV5-4 and TRBJ2-4, with 8 bases fitting TRBD1. The V gene's germline CDR1 is SGHNT and CDR2 YYREEE (reference sequence). V gave up 2 bases and J gave up 7 bases; unmatched junction bases: 8. The CDR3 extends over 15 amino acids. CDR3 sequence (DNA): TGTGCCAGCAGCTTAGAGCGGACAGGGAGGAACATTCAGTACTTC. It specifies CASSLERTGRNIQYF.

By sample fraction, this clone is medium-sized (0.01 to 0.1%). The genes are TRBV7-2 and TRBJ1-4; possible D gene TRBD1, 6 bases. The germline V gene encodes CDR1 SGHTA and CDR2 FQGNSA. Deletions cut 4 bases from V and 5 bases from J, with 23 bases between. The CDR3 is 18 residues long. CDR3 bases: TGTGCCAGCAGCTGTCAGGTAGAGGGTAGGGGGGGCAATGAAAAACTGTTTTTT. This gives the protein CASSCQVEGRGGNEKLFF.

The V and J genes are TRBV4-3 and TRBJ1-4, with D unresolved. Germline assignment: CDR1 LGHNA and CDR2 YSLEER. Trimming cost V 0 bases and J 6 bases, with 11 bases left between them. The CDR3 extends over 15 amino acids. The CDR3 sequence is CASSQDHNYYEKLFF. The CDR3 DNA sequence: TGCGCCAGCAGCCAAGATCACAACTATTATGAAAAACTGTTTTTT.